The present entry profiles one T cell receptor (beta chain) with its context. Its target is not known. Time point: time of PML onset. The data derive from a study of multiple sclerosis patients with progressive multifocal leukoencephalopathy. Study observations and caveats: Expanded clones at PML onset predated and persisted through natalizumab therapy. Most PML patients had lower entropy, suggesting less diverse TRB repertoires.

Trimming pared 5 bases from V and 5 bases from J, leaving 25 bases between. The CDR3 is made up of 19 amino acids. Germline loops: CDR1 SGHAT, CDR2 FQNNGV. This was a survey-level run. Measured with immunoSEQ multiplex PCR; TCRdb has only the in-frame clones, and not every one. This table has 30,000 to 35,000 clones, roughly 84% appearing once. The gene calls are TRBV11-2 and TRBJ2-6; D is ambiguous. The sample here was PBMCs, taken from a patient treated with natalizumab. The origin of this receptor is a human donor with progressive multifocal leukoencephalopathy. The CDR3 here is CASSHFITKQQSRANVLTF. For the CDR3, the DNA is TGTGCCAGCAGCCATTTTATAACCAAGCAACAAAGTCGGGCCAACGTCCTGACTTTC.